This TCR beta chain was recorded in a study of blood T cell repertoires in COVID-19. The data were produced by immunoSEQ multiplex PCR, yet TCRdb's version contains in-frame clones alone and is incomplete. The sample includes 150,000 to 200,000 clones, about 80% of them seen just once. This CDR3 contains 16 residues. The V end lost 3 bases, the J end lost 0 bases, and 13 bases lay between the germline ends. CDR1 is MNHEY, CDR2 SMNVEV, per germline (reference sequence). V and J are TRBV27 and TRBJ2-3, with D tentatively TRBD2 (5 bases). This clonotype was sampled from a woman in her 70s with acute or convalescent COVID-19. Sequences were obtained from peripheral blood. CDR3 DNA: TGTGCCAGCAGTTTTAGGGCGGGTCGTAGCACAGATACGCAGTATTTT. This codes for CASSFRAGRSTDTQYF.